The T cell receptor (beta chain) described here comes from a study of T cell responses to AZD1222 COVID-19 vaccine. The method was immunoSEQ multiplex PCR; TCRdb's version includes in-frame clones alone and lacks a portion of them. Of roughly 120,000 clones listed, roughly 89% are singletons. The ends were cut back, 5 bases at V and 6 bases at J, with 23 bases in the middle. CDR3 length: 16 residues. Per the germline V gene, CDR1 is SGHVS and CDR2 is FNYEAQ. This clonotype was sampled from an adult who received the AZD1222 COVID-19 vaccine. This chain links TRBV7-6 with TRBJ2-7; TRBD2 might be the D (7 bases). This specimen was peripheral blood, taken 28 days after the second AZD1222 dose. The CDR3 region has the DNA TGTGCCAGCAGCCGAGGTGAAGGGGGGGCTGTATTCGAGCAGTACTTC. It translates to CASSRGEGGAVFEQYF.